The source of this T cell receptor (beta chain) is a study of blood T cell repertoires in COVID-19. As for the study in general: Material from acute and convalescent COVID-19 was sourced from the United States, Italy and Spain.

Trimming stripped 4 bases from V and 1 base from J, with 6 bases between. The length of the CDR3 is 14 residues. The germline CDR1 and CDR2 sequences are SGHRS and YFSETQ. As processed by the authors: Using reference gene primer amplification, nucleated cell counts were estimated. Generated by immunoSEQ multiplex PCR, the TCRdb table keeps only in-frame clones and is missing some. For V, J and clone size, that table is used; D and trimming come from the DNA. The sample lists hundreds of thousands of clones, approximately 85% occurring once. The specimen was peripheral blood. The sequence was collected from a human donor in a cohort sampled during active COVID-19. The V call is TRBV5-1, the J call TRBJ2-6, with D possibly TRBD2 on 6 matching bases. The DNA of the CDR3 is TGCGCCAGCAGCCGGGGGTCTGGGGCCAACGTCCTGACTTTC. Its protein product is CASSRGSGANVLTF.